This is a list of T cell receptor beta chains from one sample in a study of blood T cell repertoires in COVID-19. Produced via immunoSEQ multiplex PCR; TCRdb's table is partial and in-frame only. The sample holds 110,000 or so clones, around three quarters seen once. The sample taken for sequencing was peripheral blood. All receptors derive from a human donor in a cohort sampled during active or convalescent COVID-19. The CDR3 runs from the conserved cysteine through the conserved F or W. A D gene is named only where the DNA matches it firmly. Some rows have no size entry. The others give once, few or many, or a class for an expanded clone.

v_gene: TRBV9
len: 13
d_gene: TRBD1
abundance: NA
j_gene: TRBJ1-2
CDR3nt: TGTGCCAGCAGCGAGGGGACAGCCTATGGCTACACCTTC
CDR3aa: CASSEGTAYGYTF

v_gene: TRBV6-1
len: 16
d_gene: TRBD2
abundance: NA
j_gene: TRBJ2-5
CDR3nt: TGTGCCAGCAGTGTCATACTAGCGGGACTGGGAGAGACCCAGTACTTC
CDR3aa: CASSVILAGLGETQYF

v_gene: TRBV28
len: 15
d_gene: NA
abundance: NA
j_gene: TRBJ2-2
CDR3nt: TGTGCCAGCAGTTTAGGGCTAACTAACACCGGGGAGCTGTTTTTT
CDR3aa: CASSLGLTNTGELFF

v_gene: TRBV6-6
len: 15
d_gene: NA
abundance: NA
j_gene: TRBJ1-1
CDR3nt: TGTGCCAGCAGTTACTCGAATCGTAGGAACACTGAAGCTTTCTTT
CDR3aa: CASSYSNRRNTEAFF

v_gene: TRBV28
len: 17
d_gene: TRBD2
abundance: NA
j_gene: TRBJ2-7
CDR3nt: TGTGCCAGCAGTCGCCCGCCATCGACTAGCGGGAGAGGCGAGCAGTACTTC
CDR3aa: CASSRPPSTSGRGEQYF

v_gene: TRBV7-9
len: 14
d_gene: TRBD1
abundance: NA
j_gene: TRBJ2-7
CDR3nt: TGTGCCAGCACCCCATGGGACAGGAAAAACGAGCAGTACTTC
CDR3aa: CASTPWDRKNEQYF

v_gene: TRBV6-6
len: 16
d_gene: TRBD2
abundance: NA
j_gene: TRBJ2-7
CDR3nt: TGTGCCAGCAGTTCCCGTCTGGCGGGAGGTTCCTACGAGCAGTACTTC
CDR3aa: CASSSRLAGGSYEQYF

v_gene: TRBV24-1
len: 17
d_gene: TRBD2
abundance: NA
j_gene: TRBJ2-1
CDR3nt: TGTGCCACCAGTGACCAAGGGACTAGCGGGGTATACAATGAGCAGTTCTTC
CDR3aa: CATSDQGTSGVYNEQFF

v_gene: TRBV19
len: 17
d_gene: NA
abundance: NA
j_gene: TRBJ2-6
CDR3nt: TGTGCCAGTAGTCAGCAGGGCCGCACCCCAGGGGCCAACGTCCTGACTTTC
CDR3aa: CASSQQGRTPGANVLTF

v_gene: TRBV2
len: 16
d_gene: NA
abundance: NA
j_gene: TRBJ2-3
CDR3nt: TGTGCCAGCAGTGAAGCGTACGCGGGGATCACAGATACGCAGTATTTT
CDR3aa: CASSEAYAGITDTQYF

v_gene: TRBV29-1
len: 15
d_gene: TRBD2
abundance: NA
j_gene: TRBJ2-7
CDR3nt: TGCAGCGTTGAAGGGTTAAGCGGGAGGGCCTACGAGCAGTACTTC
CDR3aa: CSVEGLSGRAYEQYF

v_gene: TRBV3-1/TRBV3-2
len: 15
d_gene: TRBD2
abundance: NA
j_gene: TRBJ2-7
CDR3nt: TGTGCCAGCAGCCAAGACCGACTAGCGGCCTACGAGCAGTACTTC
CDR3aa: CASSQDRLAAYEQYF

v_gene: TRBV5-6
len: 16
d_gene: NA
abundance: NA
j_gene: TRBJ2-7
CDR3nt: TGTGCCAGCAGCTTGGCGCAGAGACAGAGCTCCTACGAGCAGTACTTC
CDR3aa: CASSLAQRQSSYEQYF

v_gene: TRBV19
len: 16
d_gene: TRBD2
abundance: NA
j_gene: TRBJ2-7
CDR3nt: TGTGCCAGTAGCAGAAGGGGGACTAGCGGGAGTTACGAGCAGTACTTC
CDR3aa: CASSRRGTSGSYEQYF

v_gene: TRBV11-3
len: 17
d_gene: TRBD2
abundance: NA
j_gene: TRBJ2-1
CDR3nt: TGTGCCAGCAGCTTAGTTGGCTCGGGGGGGGCCACGAATGAGCAGTTCTTC
CDR3aa: CASSLVGSGGATNEQFF

v_gene: TRBV5-1
len: 15
d_gene: NA
abundance: NA
j_gene: TRBJ1-3
CDR3nt: TGCGCCAGCAGCCCGATGGAGGGGATGGGAAACACCATATATTTT
CDR3aa: CASSPMEGMGNTIYF

v_gene: TRBV11-2
len: 16
d_gene: TRBD2
abundance: NA
j_gene: TRBJ2-3
CDR3nt: TGTGCCAGCAGCTTAATTGGCGGGGGGGCCACAGATACGCAGTATTTT
CDR3aa: CASSLIGGGATDTQYF

v_gene: TRBV6-1
len: 18
d_gene: TRBD2
abundance: NA
j_gene: TRBJ2-3
CDR3nt: TGTGCCAGCAGTGAAGCGTTTGTGGCGGGAGGTAGCACAGATACGCAGTATTTT
CDR3aa: CASSEAFVAGGSTDTQYF

v_gene: TRBV4-2
len: 13
d_gene: TRBD2
abundance: NA
j_gene: TRBJ2-1
CDR3nt: TGTGCCAGCAGCCAACCCGGGGGGGGCGAGCAGTTCTTC
CDR3aa: CASSQPGGGEQFF

v_gene: TRBV11-2
len: 16
d_gene: NA
abundance: NA
j_gene: TRBJ2-3
CDR3nt: TGTGCCAGCAGCTTAGTCAGACAGGCGTCAACAGATACGCAGTATTTT
CDR3aa: CASSLVRQASTDTQYF

v_gene: TRBV6-2/TRBV6-3
len: 14
d_gene: NA
abundance: NA
j_gene: TRBJ1-5
CDR3nt: TGTGCCAGCAGTTTCCTACAGACCAATCAGCCCCAGCATTTT
CDR3aa: CASSFLQTNQPQHF

v_gene: TRBV5-8
len: 17
d_gene: TRBD2
abundance: NA
j_gene: TRBJ2-1
CDR3nt: TGTGCCAGCAGCTTGGCGCTCCTAGCGGGGCACAACAATGAGCAGTTCTTC
CDR3aa: CASSLALLAGHNNEQFF

v_gene: TRBV7-9
len: 14
d_gene: TRBD1
abundance: few
j_gene: TRBJ1-6
CDR3nt: TGTGCCAGCAGCCAGGGACAGAGAGATTCACCCCTCCACTTT
CDR3aa: CASSQGQRDSPLHF

v_gene: TRBV9
len: 17
d_gene: NA
abundance: NA
j_gene: TRBJ2-2
CDR3nt: TGTGCCAGCAGCGGAAAACACAGGGTGGGCTACACCGGGGAGCTGTTTTTT
CDR3aa: CASSGKHRVGYTGELFF

v_gene: TRBV6-6
len: 13
d_gene: NA
abundance: NA
j_gene: TRBJ2-7
CDR3nt: TGTGCCAGCAGTAAACCCGACAGTCACGAGCAGTACTTC
CDR3aa: CASSKPDSHEQYF

v_gene: TRBV19
len: 16
d_gene: TRBD2
abundance: NA
j_gene: TRBJ2-1
CDR3nt: TGTGCCAGTAGTATCTCGCCGGGAGGGACCTACAATGAGCAGTTCTTC
CDR3aa: CASSISPGGTYNEQFF

v_gene: TRBV4-3
len: 17
d_gene: TRBD2
abundance: NA
j_gene: TRBJ2-5
CDR3nt: TGCGCCAGCAGCCAAGATTTCAGCGGGGGGGCCCGGGAGACCCAATACTTC
CDR3aa: CASSQDFSGGARETQYF

v_gene: TRBV19
len: 17
d_gene: NA
abundance: NA
j_gene: TRBJ2-1
CDR3nt: TGTGCCAGTAGTCCCTCCTCTCAGGGTATACGGTACAATGAGCAGTTCTTC
CDR3aa: CASSPSSQGIRYNEQFF

v_gene: TRBV2
len: 15
d_gene: TRBD2
abundance: NA
j_gene: TRBJ2-5
CDR3nt: TGTGCCAGCAGGATAAGCGGGGGGGCGTGGGAGACCCAGTACTTC
CDR3aa: CASRISGGAWETQYF

v_gene: TRBV5-1
len: 14
d_gene: NA
abundance: NA
j_gene: TRBJ2-7
CDR3nt: TGCGCCAGCAGCTTGGCGGGGAACGCCTACGAGCAGTACTTC
CDR3aa: CASSLAGNAYEQYF

v_gene: TRBV27
len: 14
d_gene: NA
abundance: few
j_gene: TRBJ1-5
CDR3nt: TGTGCCAGCAGTTACAGGGTTAGCAATCAGCCCCAGCATTTT
CDR3aa: CASSYRVSNQPQHF

v_gene: TRBV24-1
len: 15
d_gene: TRBD1
abundance: NA
j_gene: TRBJ1-5
CDR3nt: TGTGCCACCAGTGATTCACGGGACAGTAATCAGCCCCAGCATTTT
CDR3aa: CATSDSRDSNQPQHF

v_gene: TRBV20-1
len: 13
d_gene: TRBD2
abundance: NA
j_gene: TRBJ2-7
CDR3nt: TGCAGTGCTAGTAATCTAGCGGGAGGCCAGCAGTACTTC
CDR3aa: CSASNLAGGQQYF

v_gene: TRBV9
len: 16
d_gene: TRBD1
abundance: NA
j_gene: TRBJ1-4
CDR3nt: TGTGCCAGCAGCGACGAGGACAGGGCTCCTGTTGAAAAACTGTTTTTT
CDR3aa: CASSDEDRAPVEKLFF

v_gene: TRBV15
len: 16
d_gene: TRBD1
abundance: NA
j_gene: TRBJ1-4
CDR3nt: TGTGCCACCAGCATATCCCGGACAGGGTGGTCTGAAAAACTGTTTTTT
CDR3aa: CATSISRTGWSEKLFF

v_gene: TRBV3-1/TRBV3-2
len: 12
d_gene: TRBD1
abundance: NA
j_gene: TRBJ2-7
CDR3nt: TGTGCCAGCAGCCAAGGGACAGGGGGACGGTACTTC
CDR3aa: CASSQGTGGRYF

v_gene: TRBV11-3
len: 13
d_gene: NA
abundance: NA
j_gene: TRBJ2-1
CDR3nt: TGTGCCAGCGGTCTACAGGGTCTTAATGAGCAGTTCTTC
CDR3aa: CASGLQGLNEQFF

v_gene: TRBV10-3
len: 15
d_gene: TRBD1
abundance: NA
j_gene: TRBJ2-3
CDR3nt: TGTGCCATCAGTGATGGGGGACAGGACCCCTATACGCAGTATTTT
CDR3aa: CAISDGGQDPYTQYF

v_gene: TRBV6-1
len: 16
d_gene: NA
abundance: NA
j_gene: TRBJ1-6
CDR3nt: TGTGCCAGCAGTGAACATCCGGGACACACAAATTCACCCCTCCACTTT
CDR3aa: CASSEHPGHTNSPLHF

v_gene: TRBV24-1
len: 16
d_gene: NA
abundance: NA
j_gene: TRBJ2-7
CDR3nt: TGTGCCACCAGTAGGCAGGACAGCCTGAGCTCCTACGAGCAGTACTTC
CDR3aa: CATSRQDSLSSYEQYF

v_gene: TRBV7-8
len: 18
d_gene: TRBD2
abundance: NA
j_gene: TRBJ2-3
CDR3nt: TGTGCCAGCAGCTTAGCCGGCTTAACTAGCGGGAACACAGATACGCAGTATTTT
CDR3aa: CASSLAGLTSGNTDTQYF

v_gene: TRBV11-2
len: 16
d_gene: TRBD1
abundance: many
j_gene: TRBJ1-2
CDR3nt: TGTGCCAGCACCCTAAATATCGGGACAGCTTTCTATGGCTACACCTTC
CDR3aa: CASTLNIGTAFYGYTF

v_gene: TRBV2
len: 15
d_gene: NA
abundance: NA
j_gene: TRBJ2-5
CDR3nt: TGTGCCAGCAGTGAGCTGGTCAGGGGCCAAGAGACCCAGTACTTC
CDR3aa: CASSELVRGQETQYF

v_gene: TRBV5-1
len: 16
d_gene: NA
abundance: NA
j_gene: TRBJ1-6
CDR3nt: TGCGCCAGCAGCTTGGAAATCGGCCAGGGAGGTTCACCCCTCCACTTT
CDR3aa: CASSLEIGQGGSPLHF

v_gene: TRBV4-3
len: 15
d_gene: NA
abundance: NA
j_gene: TRBJ2-7
CDR3nt: TGCGCCAGCAGCCAAGAGACCAGGGGAACCTACGAGCAGTACTTC
CDR3aa: CASSQETRGTYEQYF

v_gene: TRBV28
len: 14
d_gene: TRBD1
abundance: once
j_gene: TRBJ2-7
CDR3nt: TGTGCCAGCAGTTTCGGGACAGGGGGCTACGAGCAGTACTTC
CDR3aa: CASSFGTGGYEQYF

v_gene: TRBV20-1
len: 14
d_gene: TRBD2
abundance: NA
j_gene: TRBJ2-3
CDR3nt: TGCAGTGCTAGTCAAGCGGGAGCTGGAGATACGCAGTATTTT
CDR3aa: CSASQAGAGDTQYF

v_gene: TRBV10-1
len: 17
d_gene: TRBD2
abundance: NA
j_gene: TRBJ2-5
CDR3nt: TGCGCCAGCAGTGAGTGGCTAGGGCTAGCGGGACAAGAGACCCAGTACTTC
CDR3aa: CASSEWLGLAGQETQYF

v_gene: TRBV28
len: 24
d_gene: TRBD2
abundance: once
j_gene: TRBJ2-6
CDR3nt: TGTGCCAGCAGTTTTCGTGGGGGGGATGTCGCCGCTAGCCCGCTATTTGCTGGGGCCAACGTCCTGACTTTC
CDR3aa: CASSFRGGDVAASPLFAGANVLTF

v_gene: TRBV7-9
len: 15
d_gene: NA
abundance: NA
j_gene: TRBJ2-7
CDR3nt: TGTGCCAGCGGCCCTTTGGGACACTTCTCCTACGAGCAGTACTTC
CDR3aa: CASGPLGHFSYEQYF